The present T cell receptor (beta chain) was sequenced within a study of blood T cell repertoires in COVID-19. The CDR3 length is 16 residues. The J segment lost 0 bases and the V segment lost 4 bases, leaving 6 bases of the junction unmatched. Looked up from germline, CDR1 is SEHNR and CDR2 is FQNEAQ (reference sequence). Using immunoSEQ multiplex PCR, the repertoire was profiled, and TCRdb retains in-frame clones only, with some absent. The sample contains tens of thousands of clones, about 90% of which appear only once. V and J are TRBV7-9 and TRBJ2-7; TRBD2 agrees at 10 bases. This TCR was recovered from a man aged 65-85 years with active COVID-19. Sequencing was done on a sample of peripheral blood. CDR3 DNA: TGTGCCAGCAGCTCGACTCTAGCGGGGGCCTCCTACGAGCAGTACTTC. The encoded protein is CASSSTLAGASYEQYF.